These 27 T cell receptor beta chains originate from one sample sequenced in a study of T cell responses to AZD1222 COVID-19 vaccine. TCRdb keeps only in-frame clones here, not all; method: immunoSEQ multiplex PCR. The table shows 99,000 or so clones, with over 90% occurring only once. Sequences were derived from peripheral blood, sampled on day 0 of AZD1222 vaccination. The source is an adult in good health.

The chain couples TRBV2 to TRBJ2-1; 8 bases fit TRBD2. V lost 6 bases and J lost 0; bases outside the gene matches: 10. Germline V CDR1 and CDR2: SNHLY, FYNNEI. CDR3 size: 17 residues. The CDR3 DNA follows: TGTGCCAGCAGACTAACAACTAGCGGAAGCTCCTACAATGAGCAGTTCTTC. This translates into CASRLTTSGSSYNEQFF.

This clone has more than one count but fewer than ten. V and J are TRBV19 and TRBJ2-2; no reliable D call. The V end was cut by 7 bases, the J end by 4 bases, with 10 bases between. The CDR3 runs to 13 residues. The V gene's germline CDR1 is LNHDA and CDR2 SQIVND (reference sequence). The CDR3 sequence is CASTIRVTGELFF. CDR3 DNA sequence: TGTGCCAGTACGATTAGGGTCACCGGGGAGCTGTTTTTT.

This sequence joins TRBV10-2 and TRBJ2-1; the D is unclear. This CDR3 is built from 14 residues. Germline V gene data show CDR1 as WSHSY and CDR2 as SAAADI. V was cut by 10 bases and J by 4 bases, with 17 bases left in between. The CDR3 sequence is CAISIQPEYNEQFF. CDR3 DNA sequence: TGCGCCATCTCTATCCAGCCCGAGTACAATGAGCAGTTCTTC.

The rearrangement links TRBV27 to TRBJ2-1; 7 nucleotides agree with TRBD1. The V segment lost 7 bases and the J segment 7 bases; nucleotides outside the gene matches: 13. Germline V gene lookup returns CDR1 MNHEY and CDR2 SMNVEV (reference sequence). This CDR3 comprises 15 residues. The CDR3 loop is CASKPREGAVNEQFF. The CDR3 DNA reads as TGTGCCAGCAAGCCCCGAGAGGGGGCGGTTAATGAGCAGTTCTTC.

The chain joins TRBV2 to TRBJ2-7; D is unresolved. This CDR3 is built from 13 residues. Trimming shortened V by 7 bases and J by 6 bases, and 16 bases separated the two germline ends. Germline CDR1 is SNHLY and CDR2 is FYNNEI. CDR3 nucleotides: TGTGCCAGCAACCAGGAGATATTGGGCGAGCAGTACTTC. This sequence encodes CASNQEILGEQYF. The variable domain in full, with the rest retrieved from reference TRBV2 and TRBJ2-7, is EPEVTQTPSHQVTQMGQEVILRCVPISNHLYFYWYRQILGQKVEFLVSFYNNEISEKSEIFDDQFSVERPDGSNFTLKIRSTKLEDSAMYFCASNQEILGEQYFGPGTRLTVT.

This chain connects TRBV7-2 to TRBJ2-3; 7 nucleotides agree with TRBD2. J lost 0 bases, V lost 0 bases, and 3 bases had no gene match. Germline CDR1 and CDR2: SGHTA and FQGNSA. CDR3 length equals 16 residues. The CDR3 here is CASSLASGVSTDTQYF. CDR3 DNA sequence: TGTGCCAGCAGCTTAGCCAGCGGGGTTAGCACAGATACGCAGTATTTT.

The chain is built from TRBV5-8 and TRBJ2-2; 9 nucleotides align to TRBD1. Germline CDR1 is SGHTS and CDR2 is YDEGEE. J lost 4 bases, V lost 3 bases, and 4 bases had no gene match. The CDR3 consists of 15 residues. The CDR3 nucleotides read TGTGCCAGCAGCTCACAGGGGGCTGGCACCGGGGAGCTGTTTTTT. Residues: CASSSQGAGTGELFF. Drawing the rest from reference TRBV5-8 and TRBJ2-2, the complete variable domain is EAGVTQSPTHLIKTRGQQATLRCSPISGHTSVYWYQQALGLGLQFLLWYDEGEERNRGNFPPRFSGRQFPNYSSELNVNALELEDSALYLCASSSQGAGTGELFFGEGSRLTVL.

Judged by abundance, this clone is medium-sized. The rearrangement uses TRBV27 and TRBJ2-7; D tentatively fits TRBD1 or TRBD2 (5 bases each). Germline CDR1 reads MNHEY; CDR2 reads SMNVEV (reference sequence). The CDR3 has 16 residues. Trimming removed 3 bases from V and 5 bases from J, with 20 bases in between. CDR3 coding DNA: TGTGCCAGCAGTTTGGCTGGGACCGCGTATGCCCACGAGCAGTACTTC. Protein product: CASSLAGTAYAHEQYF.

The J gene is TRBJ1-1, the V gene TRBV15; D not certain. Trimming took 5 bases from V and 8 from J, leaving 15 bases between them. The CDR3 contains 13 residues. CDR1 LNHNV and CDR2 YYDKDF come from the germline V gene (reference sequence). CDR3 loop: CATSPRVAYEAFF. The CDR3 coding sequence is TGTGCCACCAGCCCCCGGGTGGCGTACGAAGCTTTCTTT.

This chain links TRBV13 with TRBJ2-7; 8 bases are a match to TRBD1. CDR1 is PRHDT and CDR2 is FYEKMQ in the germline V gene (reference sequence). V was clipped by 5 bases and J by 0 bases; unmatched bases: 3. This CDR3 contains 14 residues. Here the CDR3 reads CASSKDRVSYEQYF. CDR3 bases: TGTGCCAGCAGCAAGGACAGGGTCTCCTACGAGCAGTACTTC.

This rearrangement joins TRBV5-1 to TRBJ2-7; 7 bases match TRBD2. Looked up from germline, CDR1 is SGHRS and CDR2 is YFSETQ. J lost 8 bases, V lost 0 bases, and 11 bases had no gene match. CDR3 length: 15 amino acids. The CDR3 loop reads CASSLESSGATKQYF. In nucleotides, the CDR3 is TGCGCCAGCAGCTTGGAATCTAGCGGTGCTACGAAGCAGTACTTC.

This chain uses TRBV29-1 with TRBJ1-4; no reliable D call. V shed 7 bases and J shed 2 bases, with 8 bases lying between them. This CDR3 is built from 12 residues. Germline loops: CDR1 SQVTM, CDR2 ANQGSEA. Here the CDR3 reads CSGTGTNEKLFF. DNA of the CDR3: TGCAGCGGAACCGGCACTAATGAAAAACTGTTTTTT. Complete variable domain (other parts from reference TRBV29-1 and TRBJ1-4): SAVISQKPSRDICQRGTSLTIQCQVDSQVTMMFWYRQQPGQSLTLIATANQGSEATYESGFVIDKFPISRPNLTFSTLTVSNMSPEDSSIYLCSGTGTNEKLFFGSGTQLSVL.

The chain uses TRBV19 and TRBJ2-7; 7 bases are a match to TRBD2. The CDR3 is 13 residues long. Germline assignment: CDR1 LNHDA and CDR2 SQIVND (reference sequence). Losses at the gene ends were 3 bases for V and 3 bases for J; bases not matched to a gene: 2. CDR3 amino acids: CASSIGEGYEQYF. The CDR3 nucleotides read TGTGCCAGTAGTATTGGGGAGGGCTACGAGCAGTACTTC.

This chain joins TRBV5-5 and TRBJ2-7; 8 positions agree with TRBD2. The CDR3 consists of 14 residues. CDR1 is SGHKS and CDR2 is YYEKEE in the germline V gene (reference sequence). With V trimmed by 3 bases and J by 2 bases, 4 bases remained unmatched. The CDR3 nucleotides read TGTGCCAGCAGCTCGGGAGGGGCGACCTACGAGCAGTACTTC. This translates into CASSSGGATYEQYF.

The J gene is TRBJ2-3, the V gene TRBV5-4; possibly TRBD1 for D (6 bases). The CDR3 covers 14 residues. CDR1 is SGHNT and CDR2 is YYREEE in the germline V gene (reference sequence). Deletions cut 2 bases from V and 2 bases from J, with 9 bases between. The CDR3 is CASSLQGPTDTQYF. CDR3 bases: TGTGCCAGCAGCTTACAGGGACCCACAGATACGCAGTATTTT.

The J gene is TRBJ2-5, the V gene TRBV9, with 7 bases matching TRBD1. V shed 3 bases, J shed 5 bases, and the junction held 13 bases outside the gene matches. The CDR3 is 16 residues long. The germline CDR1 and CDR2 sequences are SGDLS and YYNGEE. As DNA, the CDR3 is TGTGCCAGCAGCGAGGGGGCACAGGGCCCTACGGAGACCCAGTACTTC. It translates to CASSEGAQGPTETQYF.

The DNA for the CDR3 is TGTGCCAGCAGCTTAGTTGGGGACACCACTAACTATGGCTACACCTTC. Its protein is CASSLVGDTTNYGYTF. V usage is TRBV7-9 and J usage is TRBJ1-2; D perhaps matches TRBD1 (6 bases). The CDR3 totals 16 residues. V lost 1 base, J lost 0 bases, and 12 bases lay in between. Looked up from germline, CDR1 is SEHNR and CDR2 is FQNEAQ (reference sequence). Full variable domain (rest looked up from reference TRBV7-9 and TRBJ1-2): DTGVSQNPRHKITKRGQNVTFRCDPISEHNRLYWYRQTLGQGPEFLTYFQNEAQLEKSRLLSDRFSAERPKGSFSTLEIQRTEQGDSAMYLCASSLVGDTTNYGYTFGSGTRLTVV.

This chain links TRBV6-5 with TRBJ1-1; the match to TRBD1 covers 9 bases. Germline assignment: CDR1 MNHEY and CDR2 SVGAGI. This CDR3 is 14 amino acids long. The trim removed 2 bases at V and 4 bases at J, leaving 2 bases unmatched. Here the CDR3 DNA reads TGTGCCAGCAGTTACGGGACAGGGTCCACTGAAGCTTTCTTT. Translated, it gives CASSYGTGSTEAFF.

The chain's CDR3 is CASSFQATNEKLFF. The CDR3, as DNA: TGTGCCAGCAGCTTTCAGGCAACTAATGAAAAACTGTTTTTT. The J gene is TRBJ1-4, the V gene TRBV7-9; D gene unclear. The CDR3 is made up of 14 amino acids. Germline CDR1 and CDR2: SEHNR and FQNEAQ (reference sequence). V was pared by 3 bases and J by 0 bases, with 5 bases between.

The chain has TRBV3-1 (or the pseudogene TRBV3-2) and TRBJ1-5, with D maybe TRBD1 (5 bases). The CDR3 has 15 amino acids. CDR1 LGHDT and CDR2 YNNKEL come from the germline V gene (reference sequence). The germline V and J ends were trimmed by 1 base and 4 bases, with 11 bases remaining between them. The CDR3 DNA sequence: TGTGCCAGCAGCCAAGGACAGAGATCTAATCAGCCCCAGCATTTT. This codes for CASSQGQRSNQPQHF.

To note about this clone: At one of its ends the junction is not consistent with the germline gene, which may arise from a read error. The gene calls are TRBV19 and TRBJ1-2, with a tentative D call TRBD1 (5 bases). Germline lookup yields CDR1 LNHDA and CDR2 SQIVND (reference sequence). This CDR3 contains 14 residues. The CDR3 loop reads CASSINPGFGGYTF. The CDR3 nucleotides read TGTGCGAGTAGTATAAATCCAGGGTTTGGTGGCTACACCTTC. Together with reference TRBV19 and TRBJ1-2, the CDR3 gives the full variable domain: DGGITQSPKYLFRKEGQNVTLSCEQNLNHDAMYWYRQDPGQGLRLIYYSQIVNDFQKGDIAEGYSVSREKKESFPLTVTSAQKNPTAFYLCASSINPGFGGYTFGSGTRLTVV.

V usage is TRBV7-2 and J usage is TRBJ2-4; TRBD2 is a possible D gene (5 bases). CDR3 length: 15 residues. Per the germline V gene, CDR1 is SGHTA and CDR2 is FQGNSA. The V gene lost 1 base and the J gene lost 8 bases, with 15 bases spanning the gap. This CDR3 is CASSLGGSRMDIQYF. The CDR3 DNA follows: TGTGCCAGCAGCTTAGGAGGGTCAAGGATGGACATTCAGTACTTC.

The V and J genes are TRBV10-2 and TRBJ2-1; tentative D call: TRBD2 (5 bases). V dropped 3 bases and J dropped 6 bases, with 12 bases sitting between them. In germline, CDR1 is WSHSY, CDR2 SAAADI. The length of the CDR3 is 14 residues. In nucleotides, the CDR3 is TGCGCCAGCAGTGATCAACACAGCGGCAATGAGCAGTTCTTC. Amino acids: CASSDQHSGNEQFF.

The chain's CDR3 is CASRRTRDSNNEQFF. The CDR3 DNA follows: TGTGCCAGCAGGAGGACCCGGGACTCTAACAATGAGCAGTTCTTC. This chain uses TRBV27 with TRBJ2-1; TRBD2 might be the D (6 bases). The CDR3 has 15 amino acids. V was shortened by 6 bases and J by 5 bases, with 17 bases between the two germline ends. Germline assignment: CDR1 MNHEY and CDR2 SMNVEV (reference sequence).

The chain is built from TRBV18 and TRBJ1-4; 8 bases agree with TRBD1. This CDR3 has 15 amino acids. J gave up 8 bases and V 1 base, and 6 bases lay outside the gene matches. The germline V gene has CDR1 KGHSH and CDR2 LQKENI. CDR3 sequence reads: CASSPRQGIREKLFF. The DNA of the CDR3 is TGTGCCAGCTCACCACGACAGGGGATAAGAGAAAAACTGTTTTTT.

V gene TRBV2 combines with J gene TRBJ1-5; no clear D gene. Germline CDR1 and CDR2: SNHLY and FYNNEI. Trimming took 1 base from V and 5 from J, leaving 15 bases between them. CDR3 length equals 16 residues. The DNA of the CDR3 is TGTGCCAGCAGTGAAGATGCCCCTTCCTTAGATCAGCCCCAGCATTTT. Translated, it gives CASSEDAPSLDQPQHF.

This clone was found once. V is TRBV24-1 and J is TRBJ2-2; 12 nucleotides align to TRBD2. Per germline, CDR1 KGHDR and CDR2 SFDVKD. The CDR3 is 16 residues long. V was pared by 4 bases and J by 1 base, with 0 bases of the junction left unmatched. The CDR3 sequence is CATSETSGGNTGELFF. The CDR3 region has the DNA TGTGCCACCAGTGAGACTAGCGGGGGGAACACCGGGGAGCTGTTTTTT.